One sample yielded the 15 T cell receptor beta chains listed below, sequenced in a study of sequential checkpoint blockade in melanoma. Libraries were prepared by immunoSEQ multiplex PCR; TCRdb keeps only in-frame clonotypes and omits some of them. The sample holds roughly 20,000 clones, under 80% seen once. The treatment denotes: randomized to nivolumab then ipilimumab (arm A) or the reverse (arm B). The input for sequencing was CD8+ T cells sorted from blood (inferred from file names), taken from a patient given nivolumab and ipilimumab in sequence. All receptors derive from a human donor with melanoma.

The CDR3 is CASSVVASGGQNTGELFF. CDR3 in DNA: TGTGCCAGCAGCGTAGTGGCTAGCGGGGGGCAAAACACCGGGGAGCTGTTTTTT. The chain carries TRBV9 and TRBJ2-2; TRBD2 agrees at 11 bases. Germline V gene sequence: CDR1 SGDLS, CDR2 YYNGEE. With V trimmed by 0 bases and J by 2 bases, 6 bases remained unmatched. The CDR3 runs 18 residues.

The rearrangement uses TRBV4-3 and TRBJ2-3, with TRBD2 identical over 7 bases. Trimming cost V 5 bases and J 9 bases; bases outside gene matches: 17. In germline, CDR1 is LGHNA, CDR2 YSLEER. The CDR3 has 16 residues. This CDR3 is CASSSGAGLGRDTQYF. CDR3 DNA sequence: TGCGCCAGCAGCTCCGGCGCTGGACTAGGCCGTGACACGCAGTATTTT.

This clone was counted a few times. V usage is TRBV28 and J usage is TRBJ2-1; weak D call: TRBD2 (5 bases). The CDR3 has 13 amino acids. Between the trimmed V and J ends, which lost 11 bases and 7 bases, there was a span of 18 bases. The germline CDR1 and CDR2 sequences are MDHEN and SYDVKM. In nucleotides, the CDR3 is TGTGCCGTCCTGGAGCGGAGTTGGAATGAGCAGTTCTTC. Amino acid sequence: CAVLERSWNEQFF.

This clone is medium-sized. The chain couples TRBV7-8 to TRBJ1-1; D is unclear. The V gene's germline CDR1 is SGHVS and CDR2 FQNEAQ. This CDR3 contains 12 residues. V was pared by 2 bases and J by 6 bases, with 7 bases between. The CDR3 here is CASSLTRAEAFF. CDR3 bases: TGTGCCAGCAGCTTAACGAGAGCTGAAGCTTTCTTT.

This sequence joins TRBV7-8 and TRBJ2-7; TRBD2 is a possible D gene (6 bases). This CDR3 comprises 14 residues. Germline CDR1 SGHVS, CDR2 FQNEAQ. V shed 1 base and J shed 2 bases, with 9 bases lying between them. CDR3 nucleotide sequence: TGTGCCAGCAGCTTAGTGGGAGGCGCCTACGAGCAGTACTTC. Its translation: CASSLVGGAYEQYF.

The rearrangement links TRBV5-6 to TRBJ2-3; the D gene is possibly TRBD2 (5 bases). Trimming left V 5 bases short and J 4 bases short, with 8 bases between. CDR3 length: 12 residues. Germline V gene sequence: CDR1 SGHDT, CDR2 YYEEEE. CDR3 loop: CASSEGPDTQYF. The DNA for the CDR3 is TGTGCCAGCAGTGAGGGCCCAGATACGCAGTATTTT.

CDR3 sequence: CASSQYDRDEQYF. In DNA, the CDR3 is TGCGCCAGCAGCCAGTATGACAGGGACGAGCAGTACTTC. V is TRBV4-3 and J is TRBJ2-7, with 7 bases identical to TRBD1. The CDR3 spans 13 residues. Per the germline V gene, CDR1 is LGHNA and CDR2 is YSLEER. J was trimmed by 5 bases and V by 3 bases; bases with no gene match: 4.

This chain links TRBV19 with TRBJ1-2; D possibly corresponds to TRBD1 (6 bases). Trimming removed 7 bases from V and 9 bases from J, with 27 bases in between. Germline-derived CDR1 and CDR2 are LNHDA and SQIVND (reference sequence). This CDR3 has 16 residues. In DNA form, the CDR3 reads TGTGCCAGTAAAAAAGGCAAGGGGGATTTAAGGGAAAGCTACACCTTC. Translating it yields CASKKGKGDLRESYTF.

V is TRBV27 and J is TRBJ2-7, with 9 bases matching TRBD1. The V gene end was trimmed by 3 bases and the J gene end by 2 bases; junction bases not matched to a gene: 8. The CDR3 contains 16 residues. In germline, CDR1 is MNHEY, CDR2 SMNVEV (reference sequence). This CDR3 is CASSFIGTGIPYEQYF. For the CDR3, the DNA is TGTGCCAGCAGTTTCATCGGGACAGGGATCCCCTACGAGCAGTACTTC.

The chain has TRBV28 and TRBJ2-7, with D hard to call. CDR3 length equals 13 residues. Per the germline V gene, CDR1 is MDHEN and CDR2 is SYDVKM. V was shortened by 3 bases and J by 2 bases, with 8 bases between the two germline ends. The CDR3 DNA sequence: TGTGCCAGCAGTTTCGGTCTGGCCTACGAGCAGTACTTC. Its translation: CASSFGLAYEQYF.

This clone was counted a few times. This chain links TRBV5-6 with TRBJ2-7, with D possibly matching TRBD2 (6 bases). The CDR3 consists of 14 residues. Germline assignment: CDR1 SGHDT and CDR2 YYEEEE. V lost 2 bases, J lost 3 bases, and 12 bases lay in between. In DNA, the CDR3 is TGTGCCAGCAGCTTAGGAGGGGATTTCTACGAGCAGTACTTC. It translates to CASSLGGDFYEQYF.

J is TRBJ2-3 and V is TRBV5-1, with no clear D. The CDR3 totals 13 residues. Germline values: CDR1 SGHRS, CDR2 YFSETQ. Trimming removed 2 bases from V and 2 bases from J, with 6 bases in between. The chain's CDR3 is CASSFSLTDTQYF. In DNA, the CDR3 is TGCGCCAGCAGCTTCTCACTCACAGATACGCAGTATTTT.

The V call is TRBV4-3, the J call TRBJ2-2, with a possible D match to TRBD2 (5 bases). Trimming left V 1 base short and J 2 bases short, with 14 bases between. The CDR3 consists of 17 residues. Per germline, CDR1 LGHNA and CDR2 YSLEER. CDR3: CASSQGTPLFNTGELFF. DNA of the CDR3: TGCGCCAGCAGCCAAGGGACTCCTTTGTTCAACACCGGGGAGCTGTTTTTT.

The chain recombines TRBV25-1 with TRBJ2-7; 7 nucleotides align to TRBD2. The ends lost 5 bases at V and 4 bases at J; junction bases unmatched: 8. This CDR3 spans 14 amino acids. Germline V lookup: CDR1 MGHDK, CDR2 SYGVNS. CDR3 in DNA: TGTGCCAGCAGTTTCCGGGACTACCCTTACGAGCAGTACTTC. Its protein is CASSFRDYPYEQYF.

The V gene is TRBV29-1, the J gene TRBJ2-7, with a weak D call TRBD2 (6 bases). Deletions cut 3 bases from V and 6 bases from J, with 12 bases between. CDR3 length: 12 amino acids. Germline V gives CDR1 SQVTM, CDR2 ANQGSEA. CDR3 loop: CSVEWGVREQYF. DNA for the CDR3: TGCAGCGTTGAGTGGGGGGTACGCGAGCAGTACTTC.